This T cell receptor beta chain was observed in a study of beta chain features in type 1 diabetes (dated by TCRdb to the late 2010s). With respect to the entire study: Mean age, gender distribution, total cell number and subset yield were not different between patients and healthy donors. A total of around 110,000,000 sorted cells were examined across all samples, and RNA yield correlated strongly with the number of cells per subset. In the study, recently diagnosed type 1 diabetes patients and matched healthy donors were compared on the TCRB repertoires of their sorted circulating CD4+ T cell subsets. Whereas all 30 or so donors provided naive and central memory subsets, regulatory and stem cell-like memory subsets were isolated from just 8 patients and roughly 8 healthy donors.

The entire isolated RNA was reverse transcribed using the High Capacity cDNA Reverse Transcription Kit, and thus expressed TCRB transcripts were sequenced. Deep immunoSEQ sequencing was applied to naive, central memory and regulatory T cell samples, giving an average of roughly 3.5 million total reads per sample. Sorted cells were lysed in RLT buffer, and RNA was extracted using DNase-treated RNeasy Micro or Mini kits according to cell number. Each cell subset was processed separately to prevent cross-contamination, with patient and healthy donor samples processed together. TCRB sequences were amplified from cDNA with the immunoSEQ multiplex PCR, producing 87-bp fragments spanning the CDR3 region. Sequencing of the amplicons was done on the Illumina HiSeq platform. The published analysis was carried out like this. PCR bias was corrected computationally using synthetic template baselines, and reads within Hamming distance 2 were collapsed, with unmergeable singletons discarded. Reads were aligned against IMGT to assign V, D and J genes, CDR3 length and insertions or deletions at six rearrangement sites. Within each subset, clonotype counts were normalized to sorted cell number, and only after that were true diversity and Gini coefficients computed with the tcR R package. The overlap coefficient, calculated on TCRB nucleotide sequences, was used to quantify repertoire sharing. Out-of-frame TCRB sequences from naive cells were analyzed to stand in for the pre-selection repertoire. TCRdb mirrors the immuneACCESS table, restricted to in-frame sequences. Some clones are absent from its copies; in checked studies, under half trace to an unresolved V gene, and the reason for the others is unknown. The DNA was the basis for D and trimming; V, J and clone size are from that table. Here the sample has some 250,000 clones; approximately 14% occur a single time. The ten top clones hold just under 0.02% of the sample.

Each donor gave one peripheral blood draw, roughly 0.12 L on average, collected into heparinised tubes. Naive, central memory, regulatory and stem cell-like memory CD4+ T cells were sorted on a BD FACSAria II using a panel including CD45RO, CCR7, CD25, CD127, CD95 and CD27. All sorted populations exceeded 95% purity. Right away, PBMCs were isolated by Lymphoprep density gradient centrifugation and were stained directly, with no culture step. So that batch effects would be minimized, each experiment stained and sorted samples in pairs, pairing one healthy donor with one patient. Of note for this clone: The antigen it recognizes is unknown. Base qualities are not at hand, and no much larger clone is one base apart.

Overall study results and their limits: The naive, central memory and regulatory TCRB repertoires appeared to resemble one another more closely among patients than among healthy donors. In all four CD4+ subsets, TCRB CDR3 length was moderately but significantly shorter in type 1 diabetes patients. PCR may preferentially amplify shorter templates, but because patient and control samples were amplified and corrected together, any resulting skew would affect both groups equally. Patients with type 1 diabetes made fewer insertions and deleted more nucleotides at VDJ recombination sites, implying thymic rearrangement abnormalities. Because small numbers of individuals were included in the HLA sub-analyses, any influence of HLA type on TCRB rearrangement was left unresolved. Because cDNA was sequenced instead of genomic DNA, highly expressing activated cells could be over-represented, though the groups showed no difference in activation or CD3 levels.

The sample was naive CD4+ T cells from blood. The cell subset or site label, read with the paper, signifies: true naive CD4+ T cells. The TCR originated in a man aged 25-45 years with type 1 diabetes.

The CDR3 region: CASSEVARGGYTGELFF. The sequenced DNA: TGTGCCAGCAGTGAAGTTGCGCGGGGGGGATACACCGGGGAGCTGTTTTTT. The V gene is TRBV2 and the J gene is TRBJ2-2, with 9 bases matching TRBD2. Including cysteine and phenylalanine, the CDR3 has 17 amino acids. Just CDR3 DNA is preserved here, 51 bases in frame from base 1. The V end gives up 1 base and the J end 3 bases, leaving 6 bases in the junction not matched to a gene. CDR1 and CDR2 are read off the germline V gene as SNHLY and FYNNEI.